The 12 T cell receptor beta chains below come from one sample, sequenced in a study of T cell responses to AZD1222 COVID-19 vaccine. Clones were sequenced by immunoSEQ multiplex PCR, and TCRdb holds only the in-frame ones, with some missing. The sample gives over 100,000 clones, 87% of which show up once; 2% to 3% is in the top ten. The sample here was peripheral blood, taken 28 days after the second AZD1222 dose. Every receptor here comes from an adult who received the AZD1222 COVID-19 vaccine.

This sequence joins TRBV7-2 and TRBJ1-1; D not resolved. This CDR3 has 16 residues. Trimming cost V 3 bases and J 0 bases, with 14 bases left between them. In germline, CDR1 is SGHTA, CDR2 FQGNSA. The CDR3 here is CASSFYTLTMNTEAFF. DNA of the CDR3: TGTGCCAGCAGCTTTTATACCTTAACCATGAACACTGAAGCTTTCTTT.

The rearrangement joins TRBV4-3 to TRBJ2-4; 8 bases agree with TRBD2. The V and J ends lost 4 bases and 7 bases, in that order; junction bases with no gene match: 6. This CDR3 comprises 14 residues. The germline gives CDR1 LGHNA, CDR2 YSLEER. Here the CDR3 reads CASSRYPGGNIQYF. CDR3 nucleotide sequence: TGCGCCAGCAGCCGCTACCCGGGGGGGAACATTCAGTACTTC.

V and J are TRBV7-9 and TRBJ2-1; 13 nucleotides line up with TRBD2. The germline V gene has CDR1 SEHNR and CDR2 FQNEAQ (reference sequence). CDR3 length: 17 amino acids. J gave up 7 bases and V 5 bases, and 11 bases lay outside the gene matches. The CDR3 nucleotides are TGTGCCAGCAGCCCTCCTGGACTAGCGGGGGCTAGGAATGAGCAGTTCTTC. This translates into CASSPPGLAGARNEQFF.

The sample holds one count of this clone. V usage is TRBV9 and J usage is TRBJ1-4; the D is unclear. Deletions cut 4 bases from V and 7 bases from J, with 17 bases between. From germline, CDR1 is SGDLS and CDR2 YYNGEE. This CDR3 has 15 residues. The CDR3 DNA reads TGTGCCAGCAGCAGGGCGACTCTCGCGGGTGAAAAACTGTTTTTT. This translates into CASSRATLAGEKLFF.

This clone has a handful of counts. The chain couples TRBV30 to TRBJ2-1; D gene unclear. CDR1 and CDR2 from the germline V gene are GTSNPN and SVGIG (reference sequence). This CDR3 contains 13 residues. V lost 0 bases to trimming and J lost 6 bases, with 9 bases between them. The CDR3 loop is CAWSVTTGNEQFF. CDR3 nucleotides: TGTGCCTGGAGTGTAACTACGGGCAATGAGCAGTTCTTC.

The chain joins TRBV5-5 to TRBJ1-1; the D gene is possibly TRBD1 (6 bases). V was trimmed by 7 bases and J by 11 bases, leaving 27 bases between them. Germline V gene data show CDR1 as SGHKS and CDR2 as YYEKEE (reference sequence). The CDR3 is 15 amino acids. In nucleotides, the CDR3 is TGTGCCAGCGCCCTGGGAGGGGGACGGTCTTTGAGTGCTTTCTTT. Encoded protein: CASALGGGRSLSAFF.

The chain joins TRBV6-2 or TRBV6-3 to TRBJ2-5, with D unclear. The germline V and J ends were trimmed by 2 bases and 5 bases, with 9 bases remaining between them. Germline lookup yields CDR1 MNHEY and CDR2 SVGEGT. The CDR3 loop spans 13 amino acids. CDR3 protein: CASSYGVGETQYF. Here the CDR3 DNA reads TGTGCCAGCAGTTACGGGGTCGGGGAGACCCAGTACTTC.

The chain has TRBV12-3 or TRBV12-4 and TRBJ2-1, with a weak D call TRBD1 (6 bases). This CDR3 has 12 residues. The V end was cut by 1 base, the J end by 10 bases, with 8 bases between. The CDR3 reads CASSLERGEQFF. CDR3 coding DNA: TGTGCCAGCAGTTTAGAAAGGGGGGAGCAGTTCTTC.

The chain has TRBV5-1 and TRBJ2-5; TRBD1 matches at 7 bases. Per germline, CDR1 SGHRS and CDR2 YFSETQ. The CDR3 loop spans 14 amino acids. The ends lost 5 bases at V and 4 bases at J; junction bases unmatched: 8. Here the CDR3 reads CASRKMTGTETQYF. In nucleotides, the CDR3 is TGCGCCAGCAGGAAGATGACAGGGACAGAGACCCAGTACTTC.

The rearrangement links TRBV11-2 to TRBJ2-2; D gene uncertain. Germline values: CDR1 SGHAT, CDR2 FQNNGV. The CDR3 consists of 11 residues. V was pared by 3 bases and J by 6 bases, with 2 bases between. DNA for the CDR3: TGTGCCAGCAGCTTGGCCGGGGAGCTGTTTTTT. It is translated as CASSLAGELFF.

This chain links TRBV6-5 with TRBJ2-1; D remains unclear. This CDR3 has 15 residues. CDR1 is MNHEY and CDR2 is SVGAGI in the germline V gene. V was cut by 0 bases and J by 9 bases, with 15 bases left in between. The CDR3 here is CASSYSGPTLGEQFF. CDR3 DNA: TGTGCCAGCAGTTACTCGGGCCCTACCTTGGGTGAGCAGTTCTTC.

The chain recombines TRBV27 with TRBJ1-2, with 8 bases aligning to TRBD1. This CDR3 comprises 17 residues. V dropped 3 bases and J dropped 5; count of bases not matched to a gene: 14. The germline V gene has CDR1 MNHEY and CDR2 SMNVEV (reference sequence). For the CDR3, the DNA is TGTGCCAGCAGTTTCTCGGGACAGGCGCGTACAGGGTATGGCTACACCTTC. It specifies CASSFSGQARTGYGYTF.